This T cell receptor beta chain was sequenced in a study of blood T cells in healthy people across ages. CDR3 length: 14 residues. V was pared by 4 bases and J by 4 bases, with 7 bases of the junction left unmatched. Germline CDR1 is SGHRS and CDR2 is YFSETQ. For the second PCR, which ran for roughly 7 to 11 cycles, a sample-barcoded 5' primer and a J-beta primer mix were used. Each cDNA molecule was tagged by a template-switch adaptor that had 12 random nucleotides. TCRdb processed the 5' RACE reads anew with MiXCR; each CDR3 protein has one entry. Of 850,000 to 1,100,000 distinct CDR3 sequences listed, 35% to 40% are singletons. Whole-study findings and limits: Total diversity from one million sequenced T cells was likely underestimated.

PBMCs were isolated at a quantity of at least 7 million per sample. Comment on this clonotype: Its antigen remains unknown.

The source is a man aged 18-30 years in good health. Specimen: blood. This chain uses TRBV5-1 with TRBJ2-5; the match to TRBD1 covers 7 bases. The CDR3, as DNA: TGCGCCAGCAGCCTAAACAGGGGAATAGAGACCCAGTACTTC. This codes for CASSLNRGIETQYF. The full variable domain, completed using reference TRBV5-1 and TRBJ2-5, is KAGVTQTPRYLIKTRGQQVTLSCSPISGHRSVSWYQQTPGQGLQFLFEYFSETQRNKGNFPGRFSGRQFSNSRSEMNVSTLELGDSALYLCASSLNRGIETQYFGPGTRLLVL.